These T cell receptor beta chains were read from a single sample in a study of blood T cell repertoires in COVID-19. Libraries were prepared by immunoSEQ multiplex PCR; TCRdb keeps only in-frame clonotypes and omits some of them. The sample includes about 230,000 clones, more than 75% of them seen just once. Sequenced input: PBMCs or T cells enriched from blood (not recorded which). The receptor set was obtained from a man aged 18 to 30 who had recovered from COVID-19. Both conserved end residues are part of each CDR3. D genes are given only for firm matches. For some rows the clone size is stated as once, few or many, or as a class when expanded; others skip it.

abundance	d_gene	v_gene	len	j_gene	CDR3aa	CDR3nt
once	NA	TRBV5-1	13	TRBJ1-2	CASSLQQGYGYTF	TGCGCCAGCAGTTTACAACAGGGCTATGGCTACACCTTC
NA	NA	TRBV27	13	TRBJ1-5	CASSYSSNQPQHF	TGTGCCAGCAGTTACAGCAGCAATCAGCCCCAGCATTTT
NA	TRBD2	TRBV7-7	15	TRBJ2-1	CASSLAGAGYNEQFF	TGTGCTAGCAGCTTAGCGGGAGCGGGGTACAATGAGCAGTTCTTC
NA	TRBD1	TRBV5-1	13	TRBJ2-5	CASYRDRGETQYF	TGCGCCAGCTACCGGGACAGGGGAGAGACCCAGTACTTC
NA	TRBD2	TRBV5-6	15	TRBJ2-1	CASSLAGGGYNEQFF	TGTGCCAGCAGCTTAGCGGGAGGGGGTTACAATGAGCAGTTCTTC
NA	NA	TRBV5-1	15	TRBJ1-5	CASSSRPGTNQPQHF	TGCGCCAGCAGCTCCCGTCCCGGTACCAATCAGCCCCAGCATTTT
NA	NA	TRBV4-1	17	TRBJ1-6	CASSQDPGEGLNSPLHF	TGCGCCAGCAGCCAAGATCCTGGGGAGGGGTTGAATTCACCCCTCCACTTT
NA	NA	TRBV19	16	TRBJ2-2	CASSTDRDFNTGELFF	TGTGCCAGTAGTACCGACCGGGATTTTAACACCGGGGAGCTGTTTTTT
NA	NA	TRBV28	15	TRBJ2-3	CASQDSRTFTDTQYF	TGTGCCAGCCAAGACAGTAGAACCTTCACAGATACGCAGTATTTT
NA	NA	TRBV5-6	15	TRBJ1-2	CASSLVGSTGEGYTF	TGTGCCAGCAGCTTGGTTGGCAGTACAGGAGAAGGCTACACCTTC
NA	NA	TRBV29-1	13	TRBJ2-7	CSVEAGHTYEQYF	TGCAGCGTTGAAGCGGGACACACCTACGAGCAGTACTTC
NA	NA	TRBV18	13	TRBJ1-4	CASSPRLNEKLFF	TGTGCCAGCTCACCCAGGCTTAATGAAAAACTGTTTTTT
NA	TRBD2	TRBV7-8	17	TRBJ2-5	CASSLVGTSGAQETQYF	TGTGCCAGCAGCTTAGTCGGGACTAGCGGGGCCCAAGAGACCCAGTACTTC
NA	NA	TRBV29-1	12	TRBJ1-2	CSVVTGSVGYTF	TGCAGCGTTGTTACGGGATCGGTTGGCTACACCTTC
NA	NA	TRBV7-2	13	TRBJ2-7	CASSDQTGYEQYF	TGTGCCAGCAGCGACCAGACAGGCTACGAGCAGTACTTC
NA	NA	TRBV3-1/TRBV3-2	13	TRBJ2-5	CASSPSREGAQYF	TGTGCCAGCAGCCCGTCCCGGGAAGGAGCCCAGTACTTC
few	TRBD2	TRBV2	15	TRBJ2-1	CASSQTSGGGNEQFF	TGTGCCAGCAGTCAGACTAGCGGGGGGGGCAATGAGCAGTTCTTC
NA	TRBD1	TRBV3-1/TRBV3-2	14	TRBJ1-6	CASSPQGADSPLHF	TGTGCCAGCAGCCCCCAGGGGGCGGATTCACCCCTCCACTTT
NA	NA	TRBV10-3	16	TRBJ2-1	CAISEGGRSSYNEQFF	TGTGCCATCAGTGAAGGCGGGCGATCTTCCTACAATGAGCAGTTCTTC
NA	TRBD1	TRBV30	14	TRBJ1-3	CAWSTGVSGNTIYF	TGTGCCTGGAGCACAGGGGTCTCTGGAAACACCATATATTTT
NA	TRBD2	TRBV10-2	15	TRBJ2-7	CASSPPSGSSHEQYF	TGCGCCAGCAGTCCCCCTAGCGGGTCCTCTCATGAGCAGTACTTC
NA	NA	TRBV2	15	TRBJ1-1	CASSSLRPGSTEAFF	TGTGCCAGCAGTTCCCTGAGGCCAGGGTCCACTGAAGCTTTCTTT
NA	NA	TRBV6-5	13	TRBJ1-2	CASKLQGRGGYTF	TGTGCCAGCAAGTTGCAGGGGCGCGGAGGCTACACCTTC
NA	NA	TRBV18	15	TRBJ1-5	CASSPPSRVNQPQHF	TGTGCCAGCTCACCACCGAGCAGGGTCAATCAGCCCCAGCATTTT
NA	NA	TRBV20-1	18	TRBJ1-5	CSASRRDTLLYSNQPQHF	TGCAGTGCTAGTCGCCGAGACACACTTCTCTATAGCAATCAGCCCCAGCATTTT
NA	TRBD2	TRBV2	15	TRBJ2-7	CASSEAQRGRQEQYF	TGTGCCAGCAGTGAAGCCCAGCGGGGGAGACAGGAGCAGTACTTC
NA	NA	TRBV3-1/TRBV3-2	14	TRBJ2-1	CASSPSTSWSEQFF	TGTGCCAGCAGTCCTTCGACTAGTTGGTCTGAGCAGTTCTTC
NA	TRBD1	TRBV18	14	TRBJ2-7	CASSRDRGPYEQYF	TGTGCCAGCTCACGTGACAGGGGACCCTACGAGCAGTACTTC
NA	TRBD1	TRBV6-2/TRBV6-3	15	TRBJ1-5	CASSRDSTFLQPQHF	TGTGCCAGCAGTCGGGACAGCACCTTTCTTCAGCCCCAGCATTTT
once	TRBD2	TRBV7-9	16	TRBJ2-3	CASSKTSGRWADTQYF	TGTGCCAGCAGCAAGACTAGCGGGAGATGGGCAGATACGCAGTATTTT
NA	NA	TRBV19	15	TRBJ2-2	CASNPHVSNTGELFF	TGTGCCAGTAACCCACACGTATCGAACACCGGGGAGCTGTTTTTT
NA	NA	TRBV4-1	15	TRBJ1-5	CASSQVRDSNQPQHF	TGCGCCAGCAGCCAAGTCAGGGATTCCAATCAGCCCCAGCATTTT
NA	TRBD2	TRBV11-3	15	TRBJ2-1	CASSPGRGGRVEQFF	TGTGCCAGCAGCCCAGGTCGAGGCGGGAGAGTTGAGCAGTTCTTC
few	TRBD2	TRBV6-2/TRBV6-3	17	TRBJ2-7	CASSYRPGLADSYEQYF	TGTGCCAGCAGTTACCGCCCGGGACTAGCGGACTCCTACGAGCAGTACTTC
NA	NA	TRBV7-3	14	TRBJ1-6	CASSYQGSYSPLHF	TGTGCCAGCAGCTACCAGGGATCGTATTCACCCCTCCACTTT
NA	NA	TRBV19	14	TRBJ1-4	CASSTAGGNEKLFF	TGTGCCAGTAGTACAGCGGGGGGCAATGAAAAACTGTTTTTT
NA	TRBD1	TRBV15	18	TRBJ2-3	CATSRAIQTGVRTDTQYF	TGTGCCACCAGCAGAGCTATCCAAACAGGGGTGCGCACAGATACGCAGTATTTT
NA	NA	TRBV5-1	14	TRBJ1-1	CASSSGVDTGVAFF	TGCGCCAGCAGCTCTGGGGTGGACACGGGAGTAGCTTTCTTT
few	TRBD2	TRBV7-6	14	TRBJ2-5	CASSLGTSEGTQYF	TGTGCCAGCAGCTTAGGAACTAGCGAGGGGACCCAGTACTTC
once	TRBD1	TRBV29-1	13	TRBJ1-1	CTTNQGANTEAFF	TGCACCACGAACCAGGGGGCAAACACTGAAGCTTTCTTT
NA	NA	TRBV27	13	TRBJ2-2	CASSFEHTGELFF	TGTGCCAGCAGTTTTGAGCACACCGGGGAGCTGTTTTTT
NA	TRBD2	TRBV5-1	16	TRBJ2-1	CASSLDWTSGIHEQFF	TGCGCCAGCAGCTTGGATTGGACTAGCGGGATACATGAGCAGTTCTTC